The next 19 T cell receptor beta chains were all read from a single sample in a study of blood T cell repertoires in COVID-19. Produced via immunoSEQ multiplex PCR; TCRdb's table is partial and in-frame only. This table holds some 520,000 clones, about 88% found once. Input material: peripheral blood. The receptor set was obtained from a man aged 18 to 29 with COVID-19, enrolled during active disease.

This clone was seen once. The rearrangement joins TRBV5-4 to TRBJ2-7; 12 nucleotides match TRBD2. J lost 0 bases, V lost 4 bases, and 5 bases had no gene match. Looked up from germline, CDR1 is SGHNT and CDR2 is YYREEE (reference sequence). This CDR3 contains 16 residues. CDR3 region: CASSRTSGAASYEQYF. The CDR3 nucleotides read TGTGCCAGCAGCCGGACTAGCGGGGCGGCCTCCTACGAGCAGTACTTC.

V is TRBV24-1 and J is TRBJ2-3, with no clear D. Germline CDR1 reads KGHDR; CDR2 reads SFDVKD. The CDR3 sequence is 14 residues long. The germline V and J ends were trimmed by 4 bases and 0 bases, with 7 bases remaining between them. In DNA form, the CDR3 reads TGTGCCACCAGTGACGCGACAAGCACAGATACGCAGTATTTT. It yields the protein CATSDATSTDTQYF.

In its sample, this clone was seen once. The chain has TRBV7-9 and TRBJ1-1; maybe TRBD1 (6 bases). The germline V gene has CDR1 SEHNR and CDR2 FQNEAQ (reference sequence). V lost 5 bases, J lost 3 bases, and 10 bases lay in between. The CDR3 covers 13 residues. The chain's CDR3 is CASSHPGDTEAFF. In DNA form, the CDR3 reads TGTGCCAGCAGCCACCCAGGGGACACTGAAGCTTTCTTT.

The V call is TRBV7-6, the J call TRBJ2-5, with 9 positions matching TRBD2. After removal of 3 bases from V and 5 bases from J, the junction contained 4 bases not matched to a gene. The CDR3 has 14 amino acids. Germline values: CDR1 SGHVS, CDR2 FNYEAQ. The CDR3 loop is CASSFAGGEETQYF. In nucleotides, the CDR3 is TGTGCCAGCAGCTTTGCGGGAGGGGAGGAGACCCAGTACTTC.

The chain combines TRBV4-1 with TRBJ1-2; D is possibly TRBD1 (5 bases). Germline CDR1 MGHRA, CDR2 YSYEKL. This CDR3 contains 18 residues. The V end lost 1 base, the J end lost 7 bases, and 25 bases lay between the germline ends. The CDR3 coding sequence is TGCGCCAGCAGCCAAGCCCAGGATGGTTTTGGGGGGATCTTTGGCTACACCTTC. This encodes CASSQAQDGFGGIFGYTF.

With respect to this clone: Other DNA sequences within the sample encode an identical CDR3. V is TRBV7-9 and J is TRBJ2-7, with 7 bases fitting TRBD1. This CDR3 is 16 amino acids long. CDR1 is SEHNR, CDR2 FQNEAQ, per germline (reference sequence). The V and J ends lost 5 bases and 0 bases, in that order; junction bases with no gene match: 10. CDR3 sequence: CASSDRRTGSSYEQYF. In DNA form, the CDR3 reads TGTGCCAGCAGCGACCGAAGGACAGGTTCCTCCTACGAGCAGTACTTC.

J is TRBJ1-4 and V is TRBV6-5; 7 bases agree with TRBD1. The germline V gene encodes CDR1 MNHEY and CDR2 SVGAGI. The trim removed 6 bases at V and 2 bases at J, leaving 3 bases unmatched. This CDR3 is 14 amino acids long. CDR3 coding DNA: TGTGCCAGCAGGGACAGGTCGACTAATGAAAAACTGTTTTTT. It specifies CASRDRSTNEKLFF.

The chain employs TRBV28 and TRBJ2-7; 8 nucleotides align to TRBD1. This CDR3 has 16 residues. V lost 2 bases, J lost 9 bases, and 15 bases stayed unmatched. The germline gives CDR1 MDHEN, CDR2 SYDVKM. In DNA form, the CDR3 reads TGTGCCAGCAGTTTACCCTCAGGACAGGGTACCAACTGGCAGTACTTC. This encodes CASSLPSGQGTNWQYF.

The chain joins TRBV5-1 to TRBJ2-7, with D perhaps TRBD1 (5 bases). Trimming removed 0 bases from V and 8 bases from J, with 9 bases in between. The CDR3 has 12 residues. Per the germline V gene, CDR1 is SGHRS and CDR2 is YFSETQ. The CDR3 loop reads CASSLEGEKQYF. In nucleotides, the CDR3 is TGCGCCAGCAGCTTGGAAGGGGAAAAGCAGTACTTC.

The J gene is TRBJ1-2, the V gene TRBV12-3 or TRBV12-4; unclear D gene. This CDR3 is built from 13 residues. The V end was cut by 3 bases, the J end by 6 bases, with 11 bases between. The CDR3 is CASSFLASNGYTF. CDR3 DNA sequence: TGTGCCAGCAGTTTCCTGGCCAGTAATGGCTACACCTTC.

V and J are TRBV4-1 and TRBJ1-1; a possible D gene is TRBD1 (5 bases). The CDR3 runs 17 residues. V was pared by 0 bases and J by 0 bases, with 14 bases between. Germline V gives CDR1 MGHRA, CDR2 YSYEKL. The CDR3 nucleotides read TGCGCCAGCAGCCAAGATCTCCGACAGCTAGTGAACACTGAAGCTTTCTTT. Amino acid sequence: CASSQDLRQLVNTEAFF.

This chain uses TRBV6-1 with TRBJ2-7; TRBD2 matches at 7 bases. V gave up 2 bases and J gave up 5 bases; unmatched junction bases: 18. CDR3 length: 18 residues. Looked up from germline, CDR1 is MNHNS and CDR2 is SASEGT. The CDR3 here is CASSEIVWVFSGRNEQYF. Written as DNA, the CDR3 is TGTGCCAGCAGTGAAATAGTCTGGGTTTTTAGCGGGCGTAACGAGCAGTACTTC.

The chain is built from TRBV14 and TRBJ2-5; D gene unclear. V lost 0 bases and J 1 base, leaving 6 bases between the germline ends. This CDR3 region has 14 residues. CDR1 is SGHDN and CDR2 is FVKESK in the germline V gene. CDR3: CASSQDRPQETQYF. The CDR3 DNA sequence: TGTGCCAGCAGCCAAGACAGGCCCCAAGAGACCCAGTACTTC. The whole variable domain, remainder taken from reference TRBV14 and TRBJ2-5, is EAGVTQFPSHSVIEKGQTVTLRCDPISGHDNLYWYRRVMGKEIKFLLHFVKESKQDESGMPNNRFLAERTGGTYSTLKVQPAELEDSGVYFCASSQDRPQETQYFGPGTRLLVL.

The chain links TRBV10-2 to TRBJ2-1, with 10 bases identical to TRBD2. Looked up from germline, CDR1 is WSHSY and CDR2 is SAAADI. This CDR3 is built from 15 residues. Trimming cost V 6 bases and J 6 bases; bases outside gene matches: 8. The CDR3 nucleotides read TGCGCCAGCAGCCGCCGAGCGGGGGGGCGCAATGAGCAGTTCTTC. This gives the protein CASSRRAGGRNEQFF.

The V gene is TRBV4-1, the J gene TRBJ2-7, with TRBD2 matching over 11 bases. The CDR3 has 18 residues. Germline CDR1 is MGHRA and CDR2 is YSYEKL. The V segment lost 0 bases and the J segment 2 bases; nucleotides outside the gene matches: 9. The CDR3 loop reads CASSQENSGGAQPYEQYF. CDR3 nucleotide sequence: TGCGCCAGCAGCCAAGAAAATAGCGGGGGGGCTCAACCCTACGAGCAGTACTTC.

The J gene is TRBJ1-2, the V gene TRBV6-5; the match to TRBD1 covers 8 bases. In germline, CDR1 is MNHEY, CDR2 SVGAGI. The CDR3 extends over 12 amino acids. With V trimmed by 7 bases and J by 7 bases, 5 bases remained unmatched. CDR3 DNA: TGTGCCAGCAACGGACAGGGCCGTGGCTACACCTTC. Protein: CASNGQGRGYTF.

The chain joins TRBV5-1 to TRBJ2-2; 8 bases are a match to TRBD1. The germline gives CDR1 SGHRS, CDR2 YFSETQ. Unmatched junction bases numbered 8, after V lost 2 bases and J lost 5 bases. The CDR3 length is 16 residues. CDR3 in DNA: TGCGCCAGCAGCTTTCTGACAGGGGCATTGACCGGGGAGCTGTTTTTT. Translating gives CASSFLTGALTGELFF.

This clone appeared a few times. This chain joins TRBV4-1 and TRBJ2-7, with 7 nucleotides matching TRBD2. Per the germline V gene, CDR1 is MGHRA and CDR2 is YSYEKL. V was pared by 4 bases and J by 4 bases, with 19 bases of the junction left unmatched. The CDR3 spans 18 residues. CDR3 sequence reads: CASSPHPSGRGVGYEQYF. In nucleotides, the CDR3 is TGCGCCAGCAGCCCTCACCCCTCAGGGAGGGGAGTAGGGTACGAGCAGTACTTC.

This clone turned up a few times. V usage is TRBV30 and J usage is TRBJ2-7, with 10 bases fitting TRBD2. CDR1 and CDR2 from the germline V gene are GTSNPN and SVGIG (reference sequence). This CDR3 comprises 14 residues. V was clipped by 4 bases and J by 4 bases; unmatched bases: 7. The CDR3, as DNA: TGTGCCTGGACTTATCGGACTAGCGGTTACGAGCAGTACTTC. Its protein is CAWTYRTSGYEQYF.